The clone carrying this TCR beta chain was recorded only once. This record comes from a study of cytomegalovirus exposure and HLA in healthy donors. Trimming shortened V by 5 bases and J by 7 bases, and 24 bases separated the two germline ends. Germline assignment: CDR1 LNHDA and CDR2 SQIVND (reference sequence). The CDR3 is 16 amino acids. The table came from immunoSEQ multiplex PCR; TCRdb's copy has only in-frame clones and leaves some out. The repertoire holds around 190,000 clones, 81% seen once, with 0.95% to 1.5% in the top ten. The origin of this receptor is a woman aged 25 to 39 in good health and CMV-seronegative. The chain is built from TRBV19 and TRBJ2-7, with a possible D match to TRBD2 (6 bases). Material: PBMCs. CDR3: CASSGRVWGSGEEQYF. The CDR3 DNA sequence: TGTGCCAGTAGTGGCCGAGTGTGGGGTAGCGGCGAGGAGCAGTACTTC.